This T cell receptor beta chain was recorded in a study of T-cell reconstitution after alpha-beta-depleted transplantation in children. Preparing the TCRbeta library involved the use of unique molecular identifiers. TCRdb re-called the PCR reads through MiXCR, storing one row per CDR3 protein. The sample has some 6,900 distinct CDR3 sequences, more than 5% seen once; the top ten hold roughly 24%. V dropped 3 bases and J dropped 3; count of bases not matched to a gene: 3. This CDR3 region has 14 residues. CDR1 and CDR2 from the germline V gene are LGHNA and YNFKEQ. This clonotype is large in the sample.

This TCR derives from a child in the first two years of life who had a stem cell transplant for acute myeloid leukemia, so the T cells may come from the graft donor. The sequencing used PBMCs, mostly from graft donor cells, collected 180 days after TCRalphabeta/CD19-depleted stem cell transplant. The rearrangement links TRBV4-2 to TRBJ2-7, with 9 nucleotides matching TRBD1. The DNA for the CDR3 is TGTGCCAGCAGCCAGGGGGACAGGGACTACGAGCAGTACTTC. Amino acids: CASSQGDRDYEQYF.